The next 10 T cell receptor beta chains were all read from a single sample in a study of blood T cell repertoires in COVID-19. This table comes from immunoSEQ multiplex PCR, and its TCRdb copy is limited to in-frame clones, with some not included. This sample yields about 270,000 clones, of which roughly 85% are seen a single time; more than 8% belongs to the top ten. Sequenced: peripheral blood. These receptors were collected from a woman between 45 and 60 years old who had recovered from COVID-19.

The rearrangement joins TRBV4-1 to TRBJ1-1, with D perhaps TRBD1 (6 bases). The CDR3 runs 15 residues. The V end lost 2 bases, the J end lost 1 base, and 11 bases lay between the germline ends. The germline gives CDR1 MGHRA, CDR2 YSYEKL. CDR3 sequence: CASSQSGHGNTEAFF. The CDR3 DNA reads as TGCGCCAGCAGCCAATCGGGACATGGGAACACTGAAGCTTTCTTT.

The chain links TRBV19 to TRBJ1-5; D is unclear. The CDR3 loop spans 14 amino acids. In germline, CDR1 is LNHDA, CDR2 SQIVND (reference sequence). V was cut by 3 bases and J by 0 bases, with 6 bases left in between. The CDR3 coding sequence is TGTGCCAGTAGTATTTACTCTAGCAATCAGCCCCAGCATTTT. Translated: CASSIYSSNQPQHF. Full variable domain (outside the CDR3, taken from reference TRBV19 and TRBJ1-5): DGGITQSPKYLFRKEGQNVTLSCEQNLNHDAMYWYRQDPGQGLRLIYYSQIVNDFQKGDIAEGYSVSREKKESFPLTVTSAQKNPTAFYLCASSIYSSNQPQHFGDGTRLSIL.

V gene TRBV6-5 combines with J gene TRBJ1-2; 7 positions match TRBD1. The CDR3 spans 12 residues. The germline CDR1 and CDR2 sequences are MNHEY and SVGAGI. The V segment lost 10 bases and the J segment 4 bases; nucleotides outside the gene matches: 6. The CDR3 DNA is TGTGCCACCAGGCAGGGGGGCTATGGCTACACCTTC. Translating it yields CATRQGGYGYTF.

The rearrangement uses TRBV28 and TRBJ1-6; possible D gene TRBD1, 6 bases. V shed 6 bases and J shed 1 base, with 13 bases lying between them. Germline CDR1 and CDR2: MDHEN and SYDVKM. This CDR3 is 16 amino acids long. The CDR3 loop is CASSPPTGSYNSPLHF. The CDR3 coding sequence is TGTGCCAGCAGCCCCCCCACAGGGTCCTATAATTCACCCCTCCACTTT.

The chain recombines TRBV7-9 with TRBJ1-3; D is possibly TRBD1 (5 bases). Germline CDR1 SEHNR, CDR2 FQNEAQ (reference sequence). CDR3 length: 17 residues. The V and J ends lost 4 bases and 3 bases respectively, with 19 bases between them. CDR3 nucleotide sequence: TGTGCCAGCAGCTCCTTGGCCCTGACAGTTATTGGAAACACCATATATTTT. It codes for CASSSLALTVIGNTIYF.

The V gene is TRBV2, the J gene TRBJ2-2; D is perhaps TRBD2 (6 bases). The V gene lost 6 bases and the J gene lost 7 bases, with 24 bases spanning the gap. This CDR3 has 17 amino acids. From germline, CDR1 is SNHLY and CDR2 FYNNEI. The CDR3: CASRRTIRGRQDGELFF. The CDR3 nucleotides read TGTGCCAGCAGGCGGACTATCCGGGGCCGTCAAGACGGGGAGCTGTTTTTT.

The gene calls are TRBV27 and TRBJ2-6, with unresolved D. There are 15 residues in the CDR3. In germline, CDR1 is MNHEY, CDR2 SMNVEV (reference sequence). Trimming shortened V by 4 bases and J by 6 bases, and 13 bases separated the two germline ends. Here the CDR3 reads CASSYRQPAANVLTF. CDR3 coding DNA: TGTGCCAGCAGTTATCGACAACCGGCGGCCAACGTCCTGACTTTC.

This clone occurred many times. This chain uses TRBV7-8 with TRBJ2-7, with 10 bases lining up with TRBD2. There are 16 residues in the CDR3. Germline CDR1 reads SGHVS; CDR2 reads FQNEAQ. V shed 5 bases and J 0 bases; nucleotides not matched to a gene: 7. The DNA for the CDR3 is TGTGCCAGCAGCAACTCCCTAGCGGGGGACTCCTACGAGCAGTACTTC. Amino acid sequence: CASSNSLAGDSYEQYF.

To note about this clone: The identical CDR3 is also encoded by other nucleotide sequences in the sample. This rearrangement joins TRBV2 to TRBJ1-2; D gene ambiguous. V was trimmed by 3 bases and J by 5 bases, leaving 10 bases between them. From germline, CDR1 is SNHLY and CDR2 FYNNEI. The CDR3 covers 13 residues. The CDR3 reads CASSDLGLYGYTF. The CDR3 DNA reads as TGTGCCAGCAGTGATCTCGGACTTTATGGCTACACCTTC.

This chain links TRBV7-2 with TRBJ2-1; TRBD2 is a possible D gene (6 bases). The V end lost 4 bases, the J end lost 2 bases, and 15 bases lay between the germline ends. Germline V gene sequence: CDR1 SGHTA, CDR2 FQGNSA. This CDR3 has 16 residues. The DNA of the CDR3 is TGTGCCAGCAGCTATAGAACGGGACTTACCTACAATGAGCAGTTCTTC. It encodes CASSYRTGLTYNEQFF.